This T cell receptor beta chain was identified during a study of OX40 agonist ivuxolimab in advanced cancers. In terms of the full investigation: The costimulatory receptor OX40 (CD134) was targeted by ivuxolimab, a fully human IgG2 agonistic monoclonal antibody. In the dose-escalation cohort, 70% to 85% of patients were male, and the mean age was 60 years with a range of about 20 to 90. The point of sequencing TCRbeta in the periphery was to test whether ivuxolimab changed TCR sequence diversity and drove clonal T-cell expansion. Prior anti-PD-1, anti-PD-L1 or anti-CTLA-4 therapy was permitted, and checkpoint inhibitors had been received by less than 45% of dose-escalation patients. Partial responses were achieved by three dose-escalation patients, of whom one had hepatocellular carcinoma and two had cutaneous melanoma. Intravenous ivuxolimab was administered to patients every 2 weeks at six dose levels: 0.01, 0.1, 0.3, 1.5, 3 and 10 mg/kg. Of the roughly 51 dose-escalation patients, hepatocellular carcinoma was present in around 20, melanoma in roughly 15, renal cell carcinoma in 9 and head and neck cancer in 9. The paper reports the monotherapy dose-escalation portion (N ≈ 50 patients) of the phase I ivuxolimab trial. The full study reports these points: Antigen specificity was not determined for the clonally expanded peripheral T cells. Partial responders in the 0.1-3.0 mg/kg groups had among the lowest normalized peripheral clonal expansion, especially among CD8+ T cells. After ivuxolimab, CD8+ T cells had more expanded clones than CD4+ T cells on average. Low levels of normalized T-cell clonal expansion were also seen in some patients who did not respond. At doses of 0.1 to 3.0 mg/kg, clonal expansion of both CD4+ and CD8+ T cells in blood was seen between baseline and week 6.

In the case of this clone: No antigen is known for it. Base-call qualities are not available, and no considerably larger clone is one nucleotide away.

CDR1 and CDR2 are read off the germline V gene as KGHSH and LQKENI. The CDR3 runs 13 amino acids, cysteine and phenylalanine included. Only the CDR3 DNA is retained, 39 bases long and in frame from the first base. V was cut back by 4 bases and J by 1 base, leaving a gap of 7 bases between them. The trial excluded patients who had a history of autoimmune disease or were on systemic immunosuppression. In every dose cohort, peripheral blood was drawn for TCR sequencing at baseline, cycle 4 day 1, and cycle 7 day 1. The samples were drawn from a first-in-human, open-label, multicenter phase I dose-escalation trial of ivuxolimab. Adults with locally advanced or metastatic melanoma, renal cell, hepatocellular, or head and neck squamous cell carcinoma were enrolled in the trial. Before TCR sequencing, CD4+ and CD8+ T cells were separately sorted from peripheral blood. Genomic DNA was isolated from the sorted cells so that the TCRbeta CDR3 region could be sequenced. The immunoSEQ Assay was used to sequence the TCRbeta CDR3 regions. TCRdb holds this immuneACCESS table with in-frame rearrangements only. Some clones are missing; in checked studies, unresolved V genes explain under half, and the rest has no known cause. Across this sample there are some 43,000 clones, with about 86% seen only once. The top ten clones comprise around 30% of the sample.

Sample: CD4+ or CD8+ T cells sorted from blood, taken in a trial of the OX40 agonist ivuxolimab. The clonotype was recovered from an adult with an advanced solid tumor such as melanoma, head and neck, liver or kidney cancer. The chain links TRBV18 with TRBJ1-1; the D gene is possibly TRBD1, with 6 bases matching. The nucleotide sequence reads TGTGCCAGCTCACAGGGACAGAACACTGAAGCTTTCTTT. Its protein product is CASSQGQNTEAFF.